The clone carrying this TCR beta chain turned up a few times. These data are taken from a study of identical twins. A single record per CDR3 protein comes from TCRdb applying MiXCR to the 5' RACE reads. Of about 730,000 distinct CDR3 sequences in the sample, less than 25% were seen once. Germline V gene sequence: CDR1 SNHLY, CDR2 FYNNEI. V was clipped by 4 bases and J by 7 bases, with 14 bases between them. CDR3 length: 14 amino acids. Separately, the same data were catalogued under a study of T cells expressing NK-cell markers.

The TCR was taken from a woman younger than 30 in good health. Material: PBMCs. The V call is TRBV2, the J call TRBJ1-5; the D gene is possibly TRBD1 (5 bases). The CDR3, as DNA: TGTGCCAGCAGTGGGCAGGGCGGACGGCAGCCCCAGCATTTT. This gives the protein CASSGQGGRQPQHF.